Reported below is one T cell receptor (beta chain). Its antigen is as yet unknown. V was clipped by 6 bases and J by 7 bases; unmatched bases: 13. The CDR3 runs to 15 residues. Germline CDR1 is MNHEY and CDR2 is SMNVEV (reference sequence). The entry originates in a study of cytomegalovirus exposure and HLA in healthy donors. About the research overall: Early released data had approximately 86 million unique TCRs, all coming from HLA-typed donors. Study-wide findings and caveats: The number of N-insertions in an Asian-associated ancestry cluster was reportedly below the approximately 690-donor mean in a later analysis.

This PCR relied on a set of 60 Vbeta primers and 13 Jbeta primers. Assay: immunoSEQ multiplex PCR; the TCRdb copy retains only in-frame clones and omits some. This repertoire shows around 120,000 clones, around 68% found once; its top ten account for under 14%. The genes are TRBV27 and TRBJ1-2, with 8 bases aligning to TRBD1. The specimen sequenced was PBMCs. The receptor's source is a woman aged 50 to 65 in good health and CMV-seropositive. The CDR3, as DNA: TGTGCCAGCAGCCGCGCCGGACAGGGTTCTTTTGGCTACACCTTC. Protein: CASSRAGQGSFGYTF.